This entry lists 4 T cell receptor beta chains sequenced from one sample in a study of early T cells in non-severe SARS-CoV-2 infection. TCRdb fed the 5' RACE reads into MiXCR, producing one record per CDR3 protein. In the table there are around 70,000 distinct CDR3 sequences, 11% of which are singletons. Material: whole blood. The source of these receptors is an adult who was a healthcare worker with PCR-confirmed SARS-CoV-2 infection or an uninfected control (not recorded which).

This clonotype has only a few counts. The gene calls are TRBV28 and TRBJ2-5, with TRBD2 matching over 8 bases. Germline V gene sequence: CDR1 MDHEN, CDR2 SYDVKM. Trimming cost V 6 bases and J 3 bases; bases outside gene matches: 12. CDR3 length equals 16 residues. CDR3 nucleotides: TGTGCCAGCAGCCTCCCGAGCGGGAGAGGGGAAGAGACCCAGTACTTC. The encoded protein is CASSLPSGRGEETQYF.

This clonotype turned up a few times. J is TRBJ2-3 and V is TRBV28, with 9 bases aligning to TRBD2. The V gene's germline CDR1 is MDHEN and CDR2 SYDVKM. The CDR3 sequence is 13 residues long. V lost 10 bases to trimming and J lost 9 bases; unmatched junction nucleotides: 11. As DNA, the CDR3 is TGTGCCACCGCGGGACTAGCCCCATTCACGCAGTATTTT. Its protein product is CATAGLAPFTQYF.

The chain recombines TRBV7-9 with TRBJ2-1, with TRBD2 matching over 16 bases. Germline assignment: CDR1 SEHNR and CDR2 FQNEAQ (reference sequence). The CDR3 runs 20 residues. V was clipped by 5 bases and J by 7 bases; unmatched bases: 17. In DNA, the CDR3 is TGTGCCAGCAGCCTTTTCGGGACTAGCGGGAGGGCCTACACGGGGAATGAGCAGTTCTTC. It encodes CASSLFGTSGRAYTGNEQFF.

CDR3 loop: CSGEVPPNTEAFF. Written as DNA, the CDR3 is TGCAGTGGAGAGGTCCCACCGAACACTGAAGCTTTCTTT. The J gene is TRBJ1-1, the V gene TRBV20-1; D call uncertain. This CDR3 has 13 amino acids. Germline V gene lookup returns CDR1 DFQATT and CDR2 SNEGSKA (reference sequence). With 7 bases removed from V and 1 base from J, the gap between germline ends came to 13 bases.